Included here is one TCR beta chain sequence, with context. In the CD4+ fraction, cells were divided into CD45RA+ naive and CD45RA-negative memory subsets. Sequencing was performed with immunoSEQ multiplex PCR; in TCRdb, only in-frame clones are kept and a portion is missing. The data show approximately 1.1 million clones, approximately 80% seen once. In germline, CDR1 is SGHAT, CDR2 FQDESV (reference sequence). V lost 6 bases and J lost 2, with 10 bases in between. The CDR3 extends over 13 amino acids. The sample belongs to a study of shared clonotypes between healthy human individuals. This receptor was obtained from a man between 18 and 35 years old in good health. Some clones in this sample may be carry-over from other donors' samples. The chain joins TRBV11-1 to TRBJ2-5; no clear D. The sample comprised memory CD4+ T cells from PBMCs. Sample subset: CD45RA-negative fraction. Here the CDR3 DNA reads TGTGCCAGCAGACACCGGACGCAAGAGACCCAGTACTTC. Translation gives CASRHRTQETQYF.